This T cell receptor (beta chain) comes out of a study of identical twins. Study-level findings and limits: Where beta out-of-frame sequences were concerned, excess twin sharing was weaker. Out-of-frame sharing of TCR alpha in monozygotic twins was underestimated by models.

Everyone who donated was a healthy Caucasian. This clonotype was picked up many times. Its antigen is not identified. Germline assignment: CDR1 SGHRS and CDR2 YFSETQ. Trimming at V came to 4 bases and at J to 1 base, leaving 7 bases not matched to a gene. There are 15 residues in the CDR3. Template switching created a universal primer site, and the cDNA included unique molecular identifiers. Via MiXCR, TCRdb re-called the 5' RACE reads, giving one row per CDR3 protein. The sample carries around 570,000 distinct CDR3 sequences, roughly 9.5% recorded once. The same data also contributed to another study, on yellow fever vaccine responses in identical twins.

This rearrangement joins TRBV5-1 to TRBJ2-7; TRBD1 agrees at 8 bases. The sequence was collected from a woman aged 18-35 years in good health. Sequencing was carried out using PBMCs. The CDR3 bases are TGCGCCAGCAGCGCTCTACAGGGGGATTCCTACGAGCAGTACTTC. This encodes CASSALQGDSYEQYF.